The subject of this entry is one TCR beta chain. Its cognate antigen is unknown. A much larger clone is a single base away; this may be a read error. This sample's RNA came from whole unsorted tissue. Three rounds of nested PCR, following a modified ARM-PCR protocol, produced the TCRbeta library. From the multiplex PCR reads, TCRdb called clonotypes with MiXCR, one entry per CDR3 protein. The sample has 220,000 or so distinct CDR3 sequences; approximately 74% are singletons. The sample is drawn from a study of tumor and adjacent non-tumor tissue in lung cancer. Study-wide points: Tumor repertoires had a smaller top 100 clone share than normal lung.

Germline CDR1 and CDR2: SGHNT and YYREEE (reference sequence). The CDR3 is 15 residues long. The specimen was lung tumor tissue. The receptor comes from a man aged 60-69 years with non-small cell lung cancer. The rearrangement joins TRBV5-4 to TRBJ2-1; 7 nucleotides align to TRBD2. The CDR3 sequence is CASNLLAGGYNEQFF. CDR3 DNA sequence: TGTGCCAGCAACTTGTTAGCGGGCGGCTACAATGAGCAGTTCTTC.